The sequence of this T cell receptor (beta chain) was determined in a study of cytomegalovirus exposure and HLA in healthy donors. V shed 2 bases and J 5 bases; nucleotides not matched to a gene: 11. The CDR3 length is 16 residues. CDR1 and CDR2 (germline): LGHNA, YSLEER. The PCR employed 60 Vbeta primers together with 13 Jbeta primers. Profiled with immunoSEQ multiplex PCR; TCRdb holds only in-frame clones, not every one. The sample includes approximately 150,000 clones, roughly 80% seen only once; the top ten take around 14%. This sequence was found in a woman in her forties or fifties in good health and CMV-seronegative. Source material: PBMCs. The V gene is TRBV4-3, the J gene TRBJ2-5, with 7 bases matching TRBD1. DNA for the CDR3: TGCGCCAGCAGCCAATCACAGGGGATGAGGGGGGAGACCCAGTACTTC. It translates to CASSQSQGMRGETQYF.